The 15 T cell receptor beta chains presented below share a single source sample, sequenced in a study of T-cell reconstitution after alpha-beta-depleted transplantation in children. Unique molecular identifiers featured in how the TCRbeta library was prepared. TCRdb re-called the PCR reads through MiXCR, storing one row per CDR3 protein. This table holds 450,000 to 700,000 distinct CDR3 sequences, 25% to 30% found once. The specimen comprised PBMCs, sampled before TCRalphabeta/CD19-depleted stem cell transplant. The receptors derive from a boy under three years old with Wiskott-Aldrich syndrome, due to receive a stem cell transplant.

This clonotype was seen a few times. The chain links TRBV20-1 to TRBJ2-1, with TRBD2 matching 10 bases. The CDR3 has 15 amino acids. Germline assignment: CDR1 DFQATT and CDR2 SNEGSKA (reference sequence). After removal of 5 bases from V and 3 bases from J, the junction contained 7 bases not matched to a gene. The CDR3 DNA reads TGCAGTGCTGGCCCACTAGCGGGAAGCTACAATGAGCAGTTCTTC. It specifies CSAGPLAGSYNEQFF.

The chain links TRBV15 to TRBJ2-1; TRBD2 matches 7 bases. This CDR3 is 17 amino acids long. With 1 base clipped from V and 3 bases from J, the junction kept 9 bases outside the gene matches. CDR1 and CDR2 (germline): LNHNV, YYDKDF (reference sequence). CDR3 sequence: CATSRAKGLAVYNEQFF. The CDR3 DNA reads TGTGCCACCAGCAGAGCCAAAGGTCTAGCGGTCTACAATGAGCAGTTCTTC.

This chain connects TRBV12-3 or TRBV12-4 to TRBJ2-7; D tentatively reads TRBD1 or TRBD2 (5 bases each). V was trimmed by 4 bases and J by 9 bases, leaving 16 bases between them. There are 13 residues in the CDR3. CDR3 sequence: CASSWGPSSSQYF. The CDR3 DNA follows: TGTGCCAGCAGTTGGGGACCATCCAGCTCGCAGTACTTC.

V usage is TRBV5-1 and J usage is TRBJ1-5; tentatively, D is TRBD1 (5 bases). The germline V gene has CDR1 SGHRS and CDR2 YFSETQ. This CDR3 has 14 amino acids. With 5 bases removed from V and 3 bases from J, the gap between germline ends came to 12 bases. The DNA of the CDR3 is TGCGCCAGCAGTCCCGGGACGCCCAATCAGCCCCAGCATTTT. This gives the protein CASSPGTPNQPQHF.

This clonotype was seen only a few times. This sequence joins TRBV25-1 and TRBJ2-1, with D possibly matching TRBD1 (5 bases). The germline V gene encodes CDR1 MGHDK and CDR2 SYGVNS. The CDR3 length is 14 residues. The V end was cut by 2 bases, the J end by 7 bases, with 12 bases between. The chain's CDR3 is CASSEGARRNEQFF. DNA for the CDR3: TGTGCCAGCAGTGAAGGGGCACGCCGGAATGAGCAGTTCTTC.

This clonotype was counted between two and nine times. The chain is built from TRBV10-3 and TRBJ2-7; 11 nucleotides agree with TRBD1. From germline, CDR1 is ENHRY and CDR2 SYGVKD. Losses at the gene ends were 4 bases for V and 6 bases for J; bases not matched to a gene: 5. The CDR3 has 14 residues. CDR3 region: CAISAGTGGREQYF. CDR3 nucleotide sequence: TGTGCCATCAGTGCGGGGACAGGGGGTCGCGAGCAGTACTTC.

V and J are TRBV4-1 and TRBJ2-5; TRBD1 aligns across 8 bases. Germline V gene data show CDR1 as MGHRA and CDR2 as YSYEKL. Germline trimming cut 3 bases from V and 1 base from J; bases unmatched to any gene: 7. This CDR3 region has 16 residues. This chain's CDR3 is CASSQKTGDLQETQYF. In DNA form, the CDR3 reads TGCGCCAGCAGCCAGAAGACAGGGGATCTCCAAGAGACCCAGTACTTC.

This clonotype appeared a few times. The chain recombines TRBV5-6 with TRBJ2-1, with TRBD1 matching over 10 bases. This CDR3 has 14 amino acids. Germline V gene sequence: CDR1 SGHDT, CDR2 YYEEEE. Trimming cost V 4 bases and J 5 bases; bases outside gene matches: 3. Here the CDR3 reads CASSAGTGDNEQFF. The CDR3 nucleotides are TGTGCCAGCAGCGCCGGGACAGGGGACAATGAGCAGTTCTTC.

A few counts support this clonotype. The chain combines TRBV7-8 with TRBJ2-1, with TRBD1 identical over 11 bases. The V gene's germline CDR1 is SGHVS and CDR2 FQNEAQ. V trimming: 4 bases; J trimming: 10 bases; junction bases outside the gene matches: 6. The CDR3 is 14 amino acids. The CDR3 region is CASSSGTGGGEQFF. CDR3 nucleotides: TGTGCCAGCAGCTCCGGGACAGGGGGAGGGGAGCAGTTCTTC.

V usage is TRBV5-1 and J usage is TRBJ2-5, with D possibly matching TRBD1 (6 bases). Deletions cut 1 base from V and 4 bases from J, with 11 bases between. The germline V gene encodes CDR1 SGHRS and CDR2 YFSETQ. There are 14 residues in the CDR3. The CDR3 is CASSLSTGSETQYF. CDR3 sequence (DNA): TGCGCCAGCAGCTTGTCCACAGGGTCAGAGACCCAGTACTTC.

A few counts support this clonotype. This sequence joins TRBV19 and TRBJ2-5; D remains ambiguous. The ends were cut back, 3 bases at V and 4 bases at J, with 9 bases in the middle. This CDR3 has 13 amino acids. Germline V gene data show CDR1 as LNHDA and CDR2 as SQIVND (reference sequence). The CDR3 DNA is TGTGCCAGTAGTATCAACAGAGGAGAGACCCAGTACTTC. This translates into CASSINRGETQYF. Full variable domain (remainder filled in from reference TRBV19 and TRBJ2-5): DGGITQSPKYLFRKEGQNVTLSCEQNLNHDAMYWYRQDPGQGLRLIYYSQIVNDFQKGDIAEGYSVSREKKESFPLTVTSAQKNPTAFYLCASSINRGETQYFGPGTRLLVL.

This clonotype was detected a few times. The chain is built from TRBV28 and TRBJ1-5, with D possibly being TRBD1 (5 bases). The germline gives CDR1 MDHEN, CDR2 SYDVKM. V was cut by 7 bases and J by 2 bases, with 12 bases left in between. The length of the CDR3 is 14 residues. The CDR3 nucleotides are TGTGCCAGCACCGAAGGGGTTGGCAATCAGCCCCAGCATTTT. Amino acids: CASTEGVGNQPQHF.

Only a few counts were recorded for this clonotype. The genes are TRBV15 and TRBJ2-7, with D unresolved. CDR1 and CDR2 (germline): LNHNV, YYDKDF (reference sequence). The V end lost 1 base, the J end lost 0 bases, and 10 bases lay between the germline ends. This CDR3 has 15 amino acids. CDR3 nucleotides: TGTGCCACCAGCAGAGGTCAGCTGCACTCCTACGAGCAGTACTTC. Its translation: CATSRGQLHSYEQYF.

The rearrangement links TRBV28 to TRBJ2-5; D is perhaps TRBD1 or TRBD2 (5 bases each). V gave up 5 bases and J gave up 5 bases, with 18 bases separating them. CDR3 length equals 15 residues. Germline CDR1 and CDR2: MDHEN and SYDVKM. The DNA of the CDR3 is TGTGCCAGCAGTCCTCCTCGGGGAGAGGGGGAGACCCAGTACTTC. Its protein product is CASSPPRGEGETQYF.

The chain is built from TRBV18 and TRBJ2-7; TRBD2 is a possible D gene (5 bases). Germline CDR1 is KGHSH and CDR2 is LQKENI. V shed 5 bases and J shed 5 bases, with 10 bases lying between them. The CDR3 covers 12 residues. CDR3 DNA: TGTGCCAGCTCAAGGCTAGCCCACGAGCAGTACTTC. This codes for CASSRLAHEQYF. Looking up the rest from reference TRBV18 and TRBJ2-7 gives the full variable domain: NAGVMQNPRHLVRRRGQEARLRCSPMKGHSHVYWYRQLPEEGLKFMVYLQKENIIDESGMPKERFSAEFPKEGPSILRIQQVVRGDSAAYFCASSRLAHEQYFGPGTRLTVT.